These T cell receptor beta chains were read from a single sample in a study of shared clonotypes between healthy human individuals. Repertoires were generated with immunoSEQ multiplex PCR, while TCRdb's copy carries only in-frame clones and drops some. The repertoire holds about 1.1 million clones, with around three quarters as singletons. Sequenced input: memory CD4+ T cells from PBMCs. Every receptor here comes from a man younger than 30 in good health. Some clones in this sample may be carry-over from other donors' samples. Both conserved end residues are part of each CDR3. The D gene is left open where the match is weak. Size tells how often a clone was seen (once, few, many) or the class of an expanded clone, and some rows leave it out.

j_gene | v_gene | abundance | d_gene | CDR3nt | CDR3aa
TRBJ2-1 | TRBV5-1 | . | TRBD2 | TGCGCCAGCAGCCAGGGACTAGCGGGAGTGGATGAGCAGTTCTTC | CASSQGLAGVDEQFF
TRBJ2-3 | TRBV7-9 | once | TRBD2 | TGTGCCAGCAGCTTAGTCAGGGCTAGCGGGACAGATACGCAGTATTTT | CASSLVRASGTDTQYF
TRBJ1-2 | TRBV15 | . | . | TGTGCCACCAGCAGAGATCGACCGGCTATGGGTCTTTTTGGGGGCTACACCTTC | CATSRDRPAMGLFGGYTF
TRBJ1-2 | TRBV11-2 | . | TRBD1 | TGTGCCAGCAGCCGTTCCCGTACAGGGGCTAACTATGGCTACACCTTC | CASSRSRTGANYGYTF
TRBJ1-2 | TRBV28 | . | TRBD1 | TGTGCCAGCACTCGGACAGGGGCGGAATCAAGTTATGGCTACACCTTC | CASTRTGAESSYGYTF
TRBJ2-7 | TRBV28 | . | . | TGTGCCAGCAGTGGATCCAAAGGGGAGCAGTACTTC | CASSGSKGEQYF
TRBJ1-3 | TRBV5-4 | . | . | TGTGCCAGCAGCCTCGGCGCGGGTAACTCTGGAAACACCATATATTTT | CASSLGAGNSGNTIYF
TRBJ2-7 | TRBV9 | . | . | TGTGCCAGCAGCGTAGAAGGTTGGGGCGAGCAGTACTTC | CASSVEGWGEQYF
TRBJ2-7 | TRBV19 | . | . | TGTGCCAGTAGTATAGCTGGGCCGGCCAGTCGCGAGCAGTACTTC | CASSIAGPASREQYF
TRBJ2-5 | TRBV5-4 | . | TRBD2 | TGTGCCAGCAGCACAAGACTAGCGGGAGAAGAGACCCAGTACTTC | CASSTRLAGEETQYF
TRBJ2-3 | TRBV4-1 | . | TRBD2 | TGCGCCAGCAGCCGGACGAGTAAAGTGACTAGCGGACGCACAGATACGCAGTATTTT | CASSRTSKVTSGRTDTQYF
TRBJ1-6 | TRBV21-1 | . | . | TGTGCCAGCAGCAAAAAGCTTGGGACATCTTGTAATTCACCCCTCCACTTT | CASSKKLGTSCNSPLHF
TRBJ2-1 | TRBV4-1 | many | TRBD2 | TGCGCCAGCAGCCAAGATCAGGGCGGGAGGTACAACAATGAGCAGTTCTTC | CASSQDQGGRYNNEQFF
TRBJ2-2 | TRBV6-6 | . | . | TGTGCCAGCAGTAAAGGACCATCAGGGGAGCTGTTTTTT | CASSKGPSGELFF
TRBJ2-2 | TRBV9 | . | . | TGTGCCAGCAGCGTAGCCGAGACACCCACCGGGGAGCTGTTTTTT | CASSVAETPTGELFF
TRBJ1-4 | TRBV5-8 | . | . | TGTGCCAGCAGCTTGGATCCCGGCTGGACAGATGAAAAACTGTTTTTT | CASSLDPGWTDEKLFF
TRBJ2-7 | TRBV5-1 | . | . | TGCGCCAGCATCCCTGGCCCAATAGTTCACTCCTACGAGCAGTACTTC | CASIPGPIVHSYEQYF
TRBJ1-5 | TRBV7-2 | . | TRBD1 | TGTGCCAGCAGCTACAGGACAGGGGGTAATCAGCCCCAGCATTTT | CASSYRTGGNQPQHF
TRBJ1-1 | TRBV7-9 | . | . | TGTGCCAGCAGCTTAGGGCAGGGTGAAGCTTTCTTT | CASSLGQGEAFF
TRBJ2-3 | TRBV7-9 | . | TRBD1 | TGTGCCAGCACTCCGACAGGGGGCCGAGATACGCAGTATTTT | CASTPTGGRDTQYF
TRBJ2-1 | TRBV7-9 | . | TRBD2 | TGTGCCAGCAGCTCGTCAGGTAGCGGGAGAGACTCCTACAATGAGCAGTTCTTC | CASSSSGSGRDSYNEQFF
TRBJ2-7 | TRBV7-3 | few | TRBD2 | TGTGCCAGCAGCCCCTCGACTAGCGGGAGCTACGAGCAGTACTTC | CASSPSTSGSYEQYF
TRBJ1-5 | TRBV7-9 | . | TRBD1 | TGTGCCAGCAGCTCGGGACAGGGGGTAAATCAGCCCCAGCATTTT | CASSSGQGVNQPQHF
TRBJ1-2 | TRBV14 | once | . | TGTGCCAGCAGCCAAACAGTTGGTGGCTACACCTTC | CASSQTVGGYTF
TRBJ1-1 | TRBV7-8 | . | . | TGTGCCAGCAGCCCCAGACGGAACACTGAAGCTTTCTTT | CASSPRRNTEAFF
TRBJ2-2 | TRBV11-3 | few | TRBD1 | TGTGCCAGCAGCCCGGACAGGGTCACCGGGGAGCTGTTTTTT | CASSPDRVTGELFF
TRBJ1-2 | TRBV19 | . | . | TGTGCCAGCCAATCTTCGACGCCGCGGGACACCTATGGCTACACCTTC | CASQSSTPRDTYGYTF
TRBJ2-6 | TRBV10-3 | . | TRBD1 | TGTGCCATCAGTGGTACAGGGGACCCCTCTGGGGCCAACGTCCTGACTTTC | CAISGTGDPSGANVLTF
TRBJ1-2 | TRBV28 | many | TRBD1 | TGTGCCAGCAGTGCCCGGGACAGGGTATATGGCTACACCTTC | CASSARDRVYGYTF
TRBJ1-5 | TRBV30 | few | . | TGTGCCTTTTCCCAGAAGGCAGGGAAATTCATGGCCCAGCATTTT | CAFSQKAGKFMAQHF
TRBJ1-5 | TRBV28 | . | . | TGTGCCAGCAGTTTCGGGGGGCCCTCGGCCCAGCATTTT | CASSFGGPSAQHF
TRBJ1-1 | TRBV29-1 | few | . | TGCAGCGGTTACAGGGCCAACACTGAAGCTTTCTTT | CSGYRANTEAFF
TRBJ1-1 | TRBV28 | . | . | TGTGCCAGCAGTTTAACGGGGGGTCCTGAAGCTTTCTTT | CASSLTGGPEAFF
TRBJ1-4 | TRBV6-6 | . | . | TGTGCCAGCAGTTCAGGGTGGGGCGGTGAAAAACTGTTTTTT | CASSSGWGGEKLFF
TRBJ2-1 | TRBV9 | . | . | TGTGCCAGCAGCGTCATTAGCGGAAACTTCTACAATGAGCAGTTCTTC | CASSVISGNFYNEQFF
TRBJ2-1 | TRBV28 | once | . | TGTGCCAGTCTAGGGGGCTCCTACAATGAGCAGTTCTTC | CASLGGSYNEQFF
TRBJ2-7 | TRBV5-1 | few | TRBD2 | TGCGCCAGCAGCTTGAATCTAGCGGGATTCTACGAGCAGTACTTC | CASSLNLAGFYEQYF
TRBJ2-6 | TRBV2 | . | . | TGTGCCAGCAGTACCTCGGGGGCCAACGTCCTGACTTTC | CASSTSGANVLTF
TRBJ2-2 | TRBV27 | . | TRBD1 | TGTGCCAGCAGTTTGAACAGGGGAAACACCGGGGAGCTGTTTTTT | CASSLNRGNTGELFF